This T cell receptor (beta chain) was identified during a study of beta chain features in type 1 diabetes. Notes on the study in general: Among patients with Type 1 diabetes, TCRB CDR3s were moderately but significantly shorter in every one of the four CD4+ subsets.

The germline gives CDR1 SGHTA, CDR2 FQGNSA. V lost 8 bases, J lost 1 base, and 8 bases lay in between. The CDR3 has 13 residues. Every isolated RNA sample was fully reverse transcribed, so sequencing captured expressed TCRB transcripts. The assay was immunoSEQ multiplex PCR, and TCRdb's table has in-frame clones only and misses some. This table holds some 280,000 clones, roughly an eighth found once. This clone was recorded a few times. Its matching antigen is unknown. Input material: naive CD4+ T cells from blood. The chain is built from TRBV7-2 and TRBJ2-2; D gene ambiguous. The TCR sequence derives from a man between 25 and 39 years old with type 1 diabetes. CDR3 sequence: CASPRWNTGELFF. The CDR3 DNA follows: TGTGCCAGCCCGCGGTGGAACACCGGGGAGCTGTTTTTT.